These T cell receptor beta chains were read from a single sample in a study of cytomegalovirus exposure and HLA in healthy donors. Generated by immunoSEQ multiplex PCR, the TCRdb table keeps only in-frame clones and is missing some. The sample includes some 80,000 clones, about 9.4% of them seen just once. Sequencing was done on a sample of PBMCs. The source of these receptors is a man aged 60 to 75 in good health and CMV-seropositive. Both conserved end residues are part of each CDR3. The D gene is left open where the match is weak. Rows may omit the clone size; those that give it use once, few, many or a size class.

v_gene	j_gene	abundance	d_gene	CDR3aa	CDR3nt
TRBV5-4	TRBJ2-5	few	-	CASGFRETQYF	TGTGCCAGCGGTTTTAGAGAGACCCAGTACTTC
TRBV5-1	TRBJ2-5	-	-	CASSLGPGETQYF	TGCGCCAGCAGCTTAGGGCCGGGGGAGACCCAGTACTTC
TRBV28	TRBJ1-2	-	-	CASSSTGWGGYTF	TGTGCCAGCAGTTCTACAGGGTGGGGTGGCTACACCTTC
TRBV5-1	TRBJ2-2	few	-	CASSLRQEDTGELFF	TGCGCCAGCAGCTTGAGACAGGAAGACACCGGGGAGCTGTTTTTT
TRBV25-1	TRBJ1-6	-	-	CASTTSSDNSPLHF	TGTGCCAGCACTACGTCAAGCGATAATTCACCCCTCCACTTT
TRBV5-6	TRBJ1-5	-	TRBD1	CASSRTGGDQPQHF	TGTGCCAGCAGCCGGACAGGGGGCGATCAGCCCCAGCATTTT
TRBV4-2	TRBJ2-1	few	TRBD1	CASSPDRGYNEQFF	TGTGCCAGCAGCCCCGACAGGGGGTACAATGAGCAGTTCTTC
TRBV19	TRBJ2-1	few	TRBD2	CASSPQGRGVRGEQFF	TGTGCCAGTAGTCCCCAGGGGCGGGGGGTTAGGGGGGAGCAGTTCTTC
TRBV10-2	TRBJ2-5	-	TRBD1	CASSVERDRVSETQYF	TGCGCCAGCAGTGTAGAGAGGGACAGGGTATCGGAGACCCAGTACTTC
TRBV28	TRBJ2-2	-	TRBD2	CASTNSGTGELFF	TGTGCCAGCACCAATAGCGGGACCGGGGAGCTGTTTTTT
TRBV10-3	TRBJ2-1	few	TRBD2	CATRTSGGDVYNEQFF	TGTGCCACCCGGACTAGCGGGGGGGATGTATACAATGAGCAGTTCTTC
TRBV7-2	TRBJ2-1	-	-	CASSASRTAGDEQFF	TGTGCCAGCAGCGCTTCTAGGACTGCTGGGGATGAGCAGTTCTTC
TRBV7-9	TRBJ2-5	few	-	CASSFRQTYQETQYF	TGTGCCAGCAGCTTCCGACAGACGTACCAAGAGACCCAGTACTTC
TRBV5-4	TRBJ2-4	-	TRBD1	CASSPTGGEAKNIQYF	TGTGCCAGCAGCCCGACAGGGGGGGAGGCCAAAAACATTCAGTACTTC
TRBV11-3	TRBJ2-3	-	TRBD1	CASSLGQGSTDTQYF	TGTGCCAGCAGCCTTGGACAGGGTAGCACAGATACGCAGTATTTT
TRBV27	TRBJ2-3	few	TRBD2	CASSQLAGAFTDTQYF	TGTGCCAGCAGTCAACTAGCGGGGGCCTTCACAGATACGCAGTATTTT
TRBV14	TRBJ1-1	few	TRBD1	CASSPYTGTASGEAFF	TGTGCCAGCAGCCCTTATACCGGGACAGCGTCTGGTGAAGCTTTCTTT
TRBV28	TRBJ1-1	-	-	CESTRGALVTEAFF	TGTGAAAGCACAAGGGGCGCTCTGGTTACTGAAGCTTTCTTT
TRBV4-1	TRBJ2-1	-	-	CASSQPGTIYNEQFF	TGCGCCAGCAGCCAACCAGGGACAATATACAATGAGCAGTTCTTC
TRBV9	TRBJ1-4	few	TRBD1	CASSVTGGKEKLFF	TGTGCCAGCAGCGTGACAGGGGGCAAAGAAAAACTGTTTTTT
TRBV10-3	TRBJ1-2	-	-	CAITSSGYYGYTF	TGTGCCATCACTTCCTCGGGGTACTATGGCTACACCTTC
TRBV5-1	TRBJ2-1	-	TRBD2	CASSLGPSGSSYNEQFF	TGCGCCAGCAGCTTGGGGCCTAGCGGGTCCTCCTACAATGAGCAGTTCTTC
TRBV10-1	TRBJ2-2	-	-	CASSLRRDGSGELFF	TGCGCCAGCAGCTTGCGGCGGGACGGGTCCGGGGAGCTGTTTTTT
TRBV6-5	TRBJ2-7	-	TRBD2	CASSYALAGYEQYF	TGTGCCAGCAGTTACGCGCTAGCGGGATACGAGCAGTACTTC
TRBV20-1	TRBJ1-2	few	-	CSAIGGYGYTF	TGCAGTGCTATAGGAGGTTATGGCTACACCTTC
TRBV19	TRBJ2-3	-	TRBD1	CASSQLPGQVFDTQYF	TGTGCCAGTAGTCAGCTTCCGGGACAGGTCTTCGATACGCAGTATTTT
TRBV6-5	TRBJ2-3	-	-	CASSRLPDTQYF	TGTGCCAGCAGCAGACTTCCCGATACGCAGTATTTT
TRBV30	TRBJ2-1	few	TRBD2	CAWARLAGFGRSYNEQFF	TGTGCCTGGGCCAGACTAGCGGGTTTTGGAAGGTCCTACAATGAGCAGTTCTTC
TRBV18	TRBJ1-1	-	-	CASSPDDAVAFF	TGTGCCAGCTCACCCGATGACGCGGTGGCTTTCTTT
TRBV28	TRBJ2-2	-	TRBD2	CASRPTLAATGELFF	TGTGCCAGCAGACCAACCCTAGCGGCCACCGGGGAGCTGTTTTTT
TRBV9	TRBJ2-2	few	-	CASSVAYTGELFF	TGTGCCAGCAGCGTAGCTTACACCGGGGAGCTGTTTTTT